These T cell receptor beta chains were read from a single sample in a study of cytomegalovirus exposure and HLA in healthy donors. The assay was immunoSEQ multiplex PCR, and TCRdb's table has in-frame clones only and misses some. The repertoire consists of roughly 200,000 clones, with about 77% occurring once and the leading ten covering around 2.2%. The sample comprised PBMCs. These TCRs come from a man between 60 and 75 years old in good health and CMV-seronegative. The CDR3 runs from the conserved cysteine through the conserved F or W. A D gene is named only where the DNA matches it firmly. Size tells how often a clone was seen (once, few, many) or the class of an expanded clone, and some rows leave it out.

D: NA
V: TRBV4-1
J: TRBJ1-2
size: NA
DNA: TGCGCCAGCAGCCAGCCAGGCGACTATGGCTACACCTTC
CDR3: CASSQPGDYGYTF

D: NA
V: TRBV14
J: TRBJ2-7
size: NA
DNA: TGTGCCAGCAGTTCAGGGGCGCTATCCTACGAGCAGTACTTC
CDR3: CASSSGALSYEQYF

D: TRBD1
V: TRBV27
J: TRBJ1-2
size: NA
DNA: TGTGCCAGCAGTTTATCGGGACAGGGAAGAGGCTACACCTTC
CDR3: CASSLSGQGRGYTF

D: TRBD1
V: TRBV27
J: TRBJ1-1
size: NA
DNA: TGTGCCAGCAGTTCTCGGACAGGGAACACTGAAGCTTTCTTT
CDR3: CASSSRTGNTEAFF

D: TRBD1
V: TRBV7-2
J: TRBJ2-3
size: NA
DNA: TGTGCCAACACCCACCGGGACAGGGTGTCAGATACGCAGTATTTT
CDR3: CANTHRDRVSDTQYF

D: NA
V: TRBV5-1
J: TRBJ1-3
size: NA
DNA: TGCGCCAGCAGCTTAACAGGGACCGACATATATTTT
CDR3: CASSLTGTDIYF

D: NA
V: TRBV2
J: TRBJ1-1
size: NA
DNA: TGTGCCAGCAGCACAGAGAACACTGAAGCTTTCTTT
CDR3: CASSTENTEAFF

D: TRBD1
V: TRBV7-8
J: TRBJ1-2
size: NA
DNA: TGTGCCAGCAGACAAGCGACAGGGGATTCGGGCTACACCTTC
CDR3: CASRQATGDSGYTF

D: TRBD1
V: TRBV30
J: TRBJ1-2
size: NA
DNA: TGTGCCTGGAGGACAGGGTTCTCAGGGGGCTACACCTTC
CDR3: CAWRTGFSGGYTF

D: TRBD1
V: TRBV5-1
J: TRBJ1-1
size: NA
DNA: TGCGCCAGCAGCCCCCGACAGGGCTTAGGAACTGAAGCTTTCTTT
CDR3: CASSPRQGLGTEAFF

D: TRBD2
V: TRBV13
J: TRBJ2-3
size: few
DNA: TGTGCCAGCAGTCCTAGCGGGGGGGGCACAGATACGCAGTATTTT
CDR3: CASSPSGGGTDTQYF

D: NA
V: TRBV27
J: TRBJ2-7
size: few
DNA: TGTGCCAGCAACTTACAGGGGGGGAAGCAGTACTTC
CDR3: CASNLQGGKQYF

D: TRBD2
V: TRBV9
J: TRBJ2-1
size: NA
DNA: TGTGCCAGCAGCGTAGTTCCTAGCGGAGGTAGCGGTGAGCAGTTCTTC
CDR3: CASSVVPSGGSGEQFF

D: NA
V: TRBV7-9
J: TRBJ2-7
size: NA
DNA: TGTGCCAGCAGCTTAGGAAGGACAGCCTACGAGCAGTACTTC
CDR3: CASSLGRTAYEQYF

D: NA
V: TRBV7-9
J: TRBJ1-1
size: NA
DNA: TGTGCCAGCAGCTTCCACAGCGGGGCCATCATGGAAGCTTTCTTT
CDR3: CASSFHSGAIMEAFF

D: NA
V: TRBV5-6
J: TRBJ2-3
size: NA
DNA: TGTGCCAGCAGCTTGCTGGATACGCAGTATTTT
CDR3: CASSLLDTQYF

D: NA
V: TRBV5-8
J: TRBJ1-5
size: once
DNA: TGTGCCAGCAGCTGGACGGGACAAGAAGATCAGCCCCAGCATTTT
CDR3: CASSWTGQEDQPQHF

D: NA
V: TRBV28
J: TRBJ2-3
size: NA
DNA: TGTGCCAGCAGTTTATCAGGGGTTAGCACAGATACGCAGTATTTT
CDR3: CASSLSGVSTDTQYF

D: TRBD1
V: TRBV28
J: TRBJ1-2
size: NA
DNA: TGTGCCAGCAGTCTTACCGGGAACGGACAGGGGGCGGCTGGCTACACCTTC
CDR3: CASSLTGNGQGAAGYTF

D: NA
V: TRBV27
J: TRBJ2-7
size: NA
DNA: TGTGCCAGCATTAGGTCCCCCCCGCAGGGTTCCAACGAGCAGTACTTC
CDR3: CASIRSPPQGSNEQYF

D: NA
V: TRBV10-2
J: TRBJ2-5
size: few
DNA: TGCGCCAGCAGTGAGTGGAGGTGGGAGACCCAGTACTTC
CDR3: CASSEWRWETQYF

D: NA
V: TRBV13
J: TRBJ1-3
size: NA
DNA: TGTGCCAGCAGCTCCCGAGGCCCTTCTGGAAACACCATATATTTT
CDR3: CASSSRGPSGNTIYF

D: TRBD1
V: TRBV7-2
J: TRBJ2-7
size: NA
DNA: TGTGCCAGCAGCTTAGTAGGCGGGACAGGGCTTTACGAGCAGTACTTC
CDR3: CASSLVGGTGLYEQYF

D: NA
V: TRBV7-8
J: TRBJ1-2
size: NA
DNA: TGTGCCAGCAGCCGTACGGACAAAAACTATGGCTACACCTTC
CDR3: CASSRTDKNYGYTF

D: TRBD1
V: TRBV15
J: TRBJ1-4
size: NA
DNA: TGTGCCACCAGCAGGGAGGAGACAGGGACAACTAATGAAAAACTGTTTTTT
CDR3: CATSREETGTTNEKLFF

D: TRBD1
V: TRBV5-1
J: TRBJ1-4
size: NA
DNA: TGCGCCAGCAGCTTGGGGACAGGGGGTTGGGAAAAACTGTTTTTT
CDR3: CASSLGTGGWEKLFF

D: TRBD1
V: TRBV10-3
J: TRBJ1-3
size: NA
DNA: TGTGCCACCCGGACAGGGTCGGGAAACACCATATATTTT
CDR3: CATRTGSGNTIYF

D: TRBD1
V: TRBV5-8
J: TRBJ1-5
size: NA
DNA: TGTGCCAGCAGCCCCGGGACAGCCCCTCGTAGCAATCAGCCCCAGCATTTT
CDR3: CASSPGTAPRSNQPQHF

D: NA
V: TRBV19
J: TRBJ2-7
size: NA
DNA: TGTGCCAGTAGAGGACAGAGTTCCTACGAGCAGTACTTC
CDR3: CASRGQSSYEQYF

D: TRBD1
V: TRBV4-2
J: TRBJ1-2
size: NA
DNA: TGTGCCAGCAGCCGGGACAGGGGAACAGTTGGCTACACCTTC
CDR3: CASSRDRGTVGYTF

D: TRBD1
V: TRBV6-1
J: TRBJ2-5
size: NA
DNA: TGTGCCAGCAGCTCGACAGGGGGCGAGACCCAGTACTTC
CDR3: CASSSTGGETQYF

D: TRBD2
V: TRBV29-1
J: TRBJ2-5
size: NA
DNA: TGCAGCGTTGATTCCGGGAGGGAGACCCAGTACTTC
CDR3: CSVDSGRETQYF

D: NA
V: TRBV7-2
J: TRBJ2-5
size: NA
DNA: TGTGCCAGCTCCCGGAGTGTCGAAGAGACCCAGTACTTC
CDR3: CASSRSVEETQYF

D: TRBD1
V: TRBV28
J: TRBJ2-5
size: NA
DNA: TGTGCCAGCAGTCAGGGACAGGGGGCGTTGGAGACCCAGTACTTC
CDR3: CASSQGQGALETQYF

D: NA
V: TRBV6-1
J: TRBJ1-5
size: NA
DNA: TGTGCCAGCAGTGAGGGCAGGGTTGCCAATCAGCCCCAGAATTTT
CDR3: CASSEGRVANQPQNF

D: NA
V: TRBV5-1
J: TRBJ2-7
size: NA
DNA: TGCGCCAGCAGCTTGGAGTACAGGCTGGGCGAGCAGTACTTC
CDR3: CASSLEYRLGEQYF

D: TRBD1
V: TRBV27
J: TRBJ2-1
size: NA
DNA: TGTGCCAGCAGAAAAGACCGGGACAGGAGCTACAATGAGCAGTTCTTC
CDR3: CASRKDRDRSYNEQFF

D: NA
V: TRBV7-4
J: TRBJ1-1
size: few
DNA: TGTGCCAGCTACCGATTAGGGGAAGTTGAAGCTTTCTTT
CDR3: CASYRLGEVEAFF

D: TRBD2
V: TRBV28
J: TRBJ2-7
size: NA
DNA: TGTGCCAGCAGACGGACCGGGACTAGCGTCTCCTACGAGCAGTACTTC
CDR3: CASRRTGTSVSYEQYF

D: NA
V: TRBV10-2
J: TRBJ2-2
size: NA
DNA: TGCGCCAGCAATAGACCAGGGGCCACCGGGGAGCTGTTTTTT
CDR3: CASNRPGATGELFF

D: TRBD1
V: TRBV29-1
J: TRBJ1-2
size: NA
DNA: TGCAGCGTCCGACAGGGGGCGAACAATGGCTACACCTTC
CDR3: CSVRQGANNGYTF

D: NA
V: TRBV5-6
J: TRBJ2-7
size: NA
DNA: TGTGCCAGCAGCTCAGGGATCTCAAACTACGAGCAGTACTTC
CDR3: CASSSGISNYEQYF

D: NA
V: TRBV6-6
J: TRBJ2-7
size: NA
DNA: TGTGCCAGCAGTTACCGCGGGGGCGATGAGCAGTACTTC
CDR3: CASSYRGGDEQYF

D: TRBD1
V: TRBV7-2
J: TRBJ1-2
size: NA
DNA: TGTGCCAGCAGCGCAAAGGGACAGTCCTATGGCTACACCTTC
CDR3: CASSAKGQSYGYTF

D: TRBD1
V: TRBV11-2
J: TRBJ1-1
size: NA
DNA: TGTGCCAGCAGCCTTCGGGACAGTTTTTCGGCTTTCTTT
CDR3: CASSLRDSFSAFF